This T cell receptor beta chain appears in the sequencing data of a study of T cells in Graves' hyperthyroidism and ophthalmopathy. Study-wide results and caveats: Ophthalmopathy stood apart from stable hyperthyroidism in a 13 V-J model.

Template material for amplifying TCR beta CDR3 regions consisted of RNA transcripts. First-round RT-PCR with HTBI primers amplified the TCR CDR3 region. One entry per CDR3 protein, called by TCRdb with MiXCR from the multiplex PCR reads. The sample consists of 300,000 to 400,000 distinct CDR3 sequences, about 18% of them appearing once. V was shortened by 4 bases and J by 5 bases, with 17 bases between the two germline ends. This CDR3 has 15 amino acids. Germline CDR1 reads LGHDT; CDR2 reads YNNKEL (reference sequence). This clonotype occurred many times. What it recognizes is unknown. Sequencing was done on a sample of blood. V and J are TRBV3-1 and TRBJ1-2, with D unclear. The clonotype originates from a man between 18 and 29 years old with Graves' ophthalmopathy. The CDR3 here is CASSRGVPSNYGYTF. CDR3 in DNA: TGTGCCAGCAGCCGGGGAGTGCCCAGCAATTATGGCTACACCTTC.